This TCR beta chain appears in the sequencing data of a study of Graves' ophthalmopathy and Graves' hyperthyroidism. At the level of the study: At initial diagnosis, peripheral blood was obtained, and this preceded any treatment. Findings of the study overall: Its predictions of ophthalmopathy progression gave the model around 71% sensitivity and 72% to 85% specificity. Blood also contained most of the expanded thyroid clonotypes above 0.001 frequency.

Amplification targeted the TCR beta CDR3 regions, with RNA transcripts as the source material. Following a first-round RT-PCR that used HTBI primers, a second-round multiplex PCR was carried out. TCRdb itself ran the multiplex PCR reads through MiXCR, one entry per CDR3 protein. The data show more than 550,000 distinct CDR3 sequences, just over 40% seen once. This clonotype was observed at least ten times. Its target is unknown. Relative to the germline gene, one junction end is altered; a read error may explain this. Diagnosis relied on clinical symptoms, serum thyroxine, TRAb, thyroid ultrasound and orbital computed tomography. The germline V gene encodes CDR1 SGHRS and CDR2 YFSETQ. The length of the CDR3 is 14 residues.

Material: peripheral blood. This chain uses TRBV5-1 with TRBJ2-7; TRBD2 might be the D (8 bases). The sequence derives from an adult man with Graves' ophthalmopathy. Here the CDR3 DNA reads TGTGCCAGCAGCTTAGCGGGACAGCCCTACGAGCAGTACTTC. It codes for CASSLAGQPYEQYF.